This T cell receptor beta chain was identified during a study of identical twins listed by TCRdb under 2016. For the wider study: To test whether fetal clonotypes persist, this study deep-sequenced TCR alpha and beta repertoires from monozygotic twins, from unrelated adults of various ages, and from cord blood. Replicate twin experiments were performed at different times using different library preparation protocols to rule out contamination. Study-level results and caveats: A weaker excess of twin sharing was found in beta out-of-frame sequences because the signal-to-noise ratio was lowered by fewer shared sequences. Compared with coincidental sharing between unrelated individuals, an excess of low generation-probability sequences was observed among out-of-frame TCR alpha sequences shared between twins. Zero-insertion analyses could be partly confounded by invariant T cells such as MAIT and iNKT, although diverse VJ usage argued against such confounding for most clonotypes. In monozygotic twins, out-of-frame TCR alpha sharing was systematically underestimated by recombination models, although the models agreed with sharing between unrelated individuals. Fewer insertions were carried by abundant cord blood beta clonotypes; a weaker similar trend was observed in young adult naive repertoires, while no such trend was observed in memory repertoires. Because the same donors could not be followed over many years, the conclusions relied on cross-sectional statistical analysis.

CDR1 and CDR2 are read off the germline V gene as SGDLS and YYNGEE. V is reduced by 0 bases and J by 2 bases, leaving a spacing of 14 bases between them. Reading from cysteine to phenylalanine, the CDR3 counts 16 amino acids. Just CDR3 DNA is preserved here, 48 bases in frame from base 1. Libraries were built with 5' RACE. The instrument was an Illumina HiSeq 2000. A universal primer binding site was added through template switching, and the final cDNA carried a unique molecular identifier so that TCR cDNA molecules could be counted accurately. First-strand cDNA for TCR alpha and beta chains was synthesized from specific primers in the conserved constant-segment region. To control for contamination, every cDNA library carried two barcodes: a SMART-Mk sample barcode plus Illumina barcodes. Two successive PCR steps introduced TruSeq adapter sequences along with Illumina sample barcodes. TCR alpha and beta cDNA libraries were sequenced on the Illumina HiSeq platform with custom primers. The authors processed their data as follows. Unique molecular identifiers were extracted from raw reads with MiGEC, and CDR3 positions were determined with MiXCR. Recombination models were inferred per individual with the repgenHMM and IGoR tools using an EM algorithm. Shared clonotypes were analyzed with the tcR package in R, and sharing was normalized by the product of cloneset sizes. To study raw recombination without the effects of thymic and clonal selection, out-of-frame nonproductive sequences were analyzed. TCRdb trimmed the raw reads at Q25, called clones with MiXCR and kept productive beta chains. Each record represents a unique CDR3 protein, reported with the most common genes and DNA among its rows. The V and J calls, along with clone size, are taken from TCRdb and not from the paper's own processing. The sample profile shows 700,000 to 950,000 distinct CDR3 sequences; roughly 12% of them were found once. The ten largest make up around 1.6% of the sample.

Every donor in the study was a healthy Caucasian. Three pairs of female monozygotic twins, all aged 18 to 29 years, were included in the twin cohort. The RNA used for TCR libraries was isolated from peripheral blood mononuclear cells. A word on this clonotype: The specificity of this receptor is unknown. Base qualities are not provided; no much larger clone lies one nucleotide away.

The data were also submitted as part of a second study, on yellow fever vaccine responses in identical twins. As the second paper documents: According to the authors, in identical twins the way T cells responded to vaccination appeared partly convergent and partly personalized. Focusing on identical twins, the study followed the T cell clones that responded to the vaccine, and did so with precision.

This clonotype was sampled from a woman aged 18 to 35 in good health. The source material was PBMCs. Here the chain combines TRBV9 and TRBJ2-5, with a weak D call of TRBD2 (5 bases match). This receptor carries the CDR3 CASSVGGGISQETQYF. The DNA sequence is TGTGCCAGCAGCGTAGGAGGAGGCATTTCGCAAGAGACCCAGTACTTC.